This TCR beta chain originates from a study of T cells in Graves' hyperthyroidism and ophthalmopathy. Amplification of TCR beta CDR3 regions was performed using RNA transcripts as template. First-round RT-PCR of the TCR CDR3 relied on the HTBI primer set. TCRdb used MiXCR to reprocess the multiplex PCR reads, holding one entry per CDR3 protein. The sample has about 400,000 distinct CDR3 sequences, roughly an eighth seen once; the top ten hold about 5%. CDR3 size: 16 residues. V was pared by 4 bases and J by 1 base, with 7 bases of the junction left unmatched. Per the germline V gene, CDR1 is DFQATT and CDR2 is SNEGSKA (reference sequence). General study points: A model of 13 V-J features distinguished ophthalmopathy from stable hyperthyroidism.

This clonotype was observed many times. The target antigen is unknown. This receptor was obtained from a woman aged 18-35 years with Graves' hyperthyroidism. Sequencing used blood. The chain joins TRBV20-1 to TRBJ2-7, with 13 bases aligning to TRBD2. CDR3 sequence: CSAKGLAGFSSYEQYF. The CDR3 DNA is TGCAGTGCTAAGGGACTAGCGGGATTCTCGTCCTACGAGCAGTACTTC.